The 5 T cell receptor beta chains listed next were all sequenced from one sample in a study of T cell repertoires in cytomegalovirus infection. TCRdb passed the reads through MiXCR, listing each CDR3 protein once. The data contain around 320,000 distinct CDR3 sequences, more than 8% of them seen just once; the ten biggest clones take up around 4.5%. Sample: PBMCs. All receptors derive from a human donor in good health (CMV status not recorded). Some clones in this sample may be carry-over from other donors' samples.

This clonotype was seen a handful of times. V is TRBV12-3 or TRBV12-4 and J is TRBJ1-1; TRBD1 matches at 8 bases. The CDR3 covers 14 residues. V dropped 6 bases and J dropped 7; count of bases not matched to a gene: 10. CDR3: CASRNQGANDEAFF. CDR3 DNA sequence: TGTGCCAGCAGAAATCAGGGGGCGAATGATGAAGCTTTCTTT.

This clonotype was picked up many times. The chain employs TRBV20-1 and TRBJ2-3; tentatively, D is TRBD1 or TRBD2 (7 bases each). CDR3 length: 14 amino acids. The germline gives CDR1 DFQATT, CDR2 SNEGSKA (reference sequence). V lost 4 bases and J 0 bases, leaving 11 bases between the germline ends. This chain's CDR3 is CSAKRDSSTDTQYF. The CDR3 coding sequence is TGCAGTGCTAAGCGGGACAGCAGCACAGATACGCAGTATTTT.

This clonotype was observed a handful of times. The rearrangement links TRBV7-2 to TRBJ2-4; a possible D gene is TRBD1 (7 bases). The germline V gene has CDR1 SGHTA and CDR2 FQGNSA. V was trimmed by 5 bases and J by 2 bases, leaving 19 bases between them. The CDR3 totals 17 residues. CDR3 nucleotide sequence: TGTGCCAGCAGCCCAGGGGGTTGGAGGGCTACCAAAAACATTCAGTACTTC. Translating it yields CASSPGGWRATKNIQYF.

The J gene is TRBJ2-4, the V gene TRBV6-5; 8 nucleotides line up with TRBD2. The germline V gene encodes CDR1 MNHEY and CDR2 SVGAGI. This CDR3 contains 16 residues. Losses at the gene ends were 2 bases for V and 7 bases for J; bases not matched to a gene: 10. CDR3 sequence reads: CASSYGLAGRGNIQYF. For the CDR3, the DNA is TGTGCCAGCAGTTACGGATTAGCGGGAAGGGGGAACATTCAGTACTTC.

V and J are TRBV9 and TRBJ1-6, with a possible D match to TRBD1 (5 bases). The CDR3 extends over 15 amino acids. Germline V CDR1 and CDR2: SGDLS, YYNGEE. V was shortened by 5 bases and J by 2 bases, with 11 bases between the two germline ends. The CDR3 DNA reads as TGTGCCAGCAGTGTCCGGGGCGCCTATAATTCACCCCTCCACTTT. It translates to CASSVRGAYNSPLHF.